These 14 T cell receptor beta chains share one sample of origin, sequenced in a study of technical replicates of blood from a handful of donors. Clones were read by immunoSEQ multiplex PCR, and TCRdb kept only the in-frame ones, dropping some. Among tens of thousands of clones, under 95% were seen once, and the ten largest hold about 0.38%. The sample taken for sequencing was T cells isolated from PBMCs. Every receptor here comes from a human donor in good health.

The chain is built from TRBV28 and TRBJ2-7; 10 positions match TRBD2. Looked up from germline, CDR1 is MDHEN and CDR2 is SYDVKM. V dropped 3 bases and J dropped 4; count of bases not matched to a gene: 6. The length of the CDR3 is 15 residues. As DNA, the CDR3 is TGTGCCAGCAGTTTGCTAGCGGGAGTCGGGTACGAGCAGTACTTC. Protein sequence: CASSLLAGVGYEQYF. Based on the CDR3 plus reference TRBV28 and TRBJ2-7, the full variable domain is DVKVTQSSRYLVKRTGEKVFLECVQDMDHENMFWYRQDPGLGLRLIYFSYDVKMKEKGDIPEGYSVSREKKERFSLILESASTNQTSMYLCASSLLAGVGYEQYFGPGTRLTVT.

The chain joins TRBV28 to TRBJ2-2, with TRBD1 identical over 7 bases. The V gene end was trimmed by 4 bases and the J gene end by 4 bases; junction bases not matched to a gene: 9. Germline values: CDR1 MDHEN, CDR2 SYDVKM. The CDR3 loop spans 16 amino acids. The CDR3 DNA is TGTGCCAGCAGTTCCCCGGTACAGGGGTTCACCGGGGAGCTGTTTTTT. Translation: CASSSPVQGFTGELFF.

The rearrangement links TRBV6-1 to TRBJ2-2; TRBD1 agrees at 7 bases. V dropped 5 bases and J dropped 7; count of bases not matched to a gene: 7. The germline CDR1 and CDR2 sequences are MNHNS and SASEGT. The CDR3 is 14 amino acids. CDR3: CASSYRQGGGELFF. The CDR3 DNA reads TGTGCCAGCAGTTATAGACAGGGCGGCGGGGAGCTGTTTTTT.

The chain couples TRBV7-3 to TRBJ1-2; TRBD1 might be the D (5 bases). The CDR3 is 13 amino acids. V was trimmed by 1 base and J by 7 bases, leaving 10 bases between them. Germline CDR1 is SGHTA and CDR2 is FQGTGA. Here the CDR3 reads CASSLMGGGGYTF. For the CDR3, the DNA is TGTGCCAGCAGCTTAATGGGGGGAGGTGGCTACACCTTC.

The chain employs TRBV5-4 and TRBJ1-3; D is uncertain. CDR3 size: 15 residues. V was trimmed by 6 bases and J by 2 bases, leaving 15 bases between them. Germline V gene lookup returns CDR1 SGHNT and CDR2 YYREEE (reference sequence). The CDR3 protein is CASTPMEGAGNTIYF. The CDR3 DNA sequence: TGTGCCAGCACCCCAATGGAGGGCGCTGGAAACACCATATATTTT.

This chain links TRBV5-1 with TRBJ2-7, with D possibly being TRBD1 (6 bases). CDR1 SGHRS and CDR2 YFSETQ come from the germline V gene. The germline V and J ends were trimmed by 5 bases and 4 bases, with 16 bases remaining between them. The CDR3 spans 14 residues. CDR3 protein: CASRGDYQGYEQYF. Here the CDR3 DNA reads TGCGCCAGCAGAGGGGATTACCAGGGGTACGAGCAGTACTTC.

This sequence joins TRBV11-2 and TRBJ2-3; 14 bases map to TRBD2. CDR3 length: 16 amino acids. J gave up 2 bases and V 3 bases, and 1 base lay outside the gene matches. Germline loops: CDR1 SGHAT, CDR2 FQNNGV. The chain's CDR3 is CASSLGLAGVTDTQYF. The CDR3 nucleotides are TGTGCCAGCAGCTTGGGACTAGCGGGAGTCACAGATACGCAGTATTTT.

V gene TRBV21-1 combines with J gene TRBJ1-1. TRBV21-1 is an annotated pseudogene. The CDR3 consists of 11 residues. For the CDR3, the DNA is TGTGCCAGCAGCATATATCCTGAAGCTTTCTTT. This translates into CASSIYPEAFF.

V and J are TRBV30 and TRBJ1-5; D not resolved. CDR1 is GTSNPN, CDR2 SVGIG, per germline (reference sequence). Between the trimmed V and J ends, which lost 0 bases and 7 bases, there was a span of 10 bases. The CDR3 is 13 amino acids. CDR3 sequence reads: CAWSVRGEQPQHF. For the CDR3, the DNA is TGTGCCTGGAGTGTCCGGGGTGAACAGCCCCAGCATTTT.

The chain employs TRBV10-3 and TRBJ1-2; no clear D. V was cut by 3 bases and J by 11 bases, with 10 bases left in between. Germline CDR1 is ENHRY and CDR2 is SYGVKD. The CDR3 totals 11 residues. The CDR3: CAISDGETYTF. CDR3 DNA sequence: TGTGCCATCAGTGACGGGGAGACTTACACCTTC.

As concerns this clone: The junction and the germline gene differ at one end; a read error may be behind it. In DNA form, the CDR3 reads TGTGCCAGCAGCCTAGACCTAGCGGGAGGAGGAGATACGCAGTATTTT. This translates into CASSLDLAGGGDTQYF. The chain recombines TRBV11-3 with TRBJ2-3; 11 bases are shared with TRBD2. The CDR3 spans 16 residues. Looked up from germline, CDR1 is SGHNT and CDR2 is YENEEA.

This clone has only a few counts. This rearrangement joins TRBV5-4 to TRBJ1-1; 7 positions agree with TRBD1. Germline lookup yields CDR1 SGHNT and CDR2 YYREEE (reference sequence). CDR3 length: 17 residues. V lost 4 bases to trimming and J lost 1 base; unmatched junction nucleotides: 13. The CDR3 bases are TGTGCCAGCAGCGTGGGCCGAAGGGGGCCCGGGAACACTGAAGCTTTCTTT. It codes for CASSVGRRGPGNTEAFF.

The chain employs TRBV6-1 and TRBJ2-1; D is undetermined. This CDR3 is built from 15 residues. V was trimmed by 3 bases and J by 2 bases, leaving 11 bases between them. CDR1 and CDR2 (germline): MNHNS, SASEGT. The CDR3 is CASSDPGIPYNEQFF. DNA for the CDR3: TGTGCCAGCAGTGACCCGGGTATCCCCTACAATGAGCAGTTCTTC.

The chain carries TRBV4-2 and TRBJ2-7, with a weak D call TRBD2 (7 bases). This CDR3 region has 17 residues. Deletions cut 0 bases from V and 4 bases from J, with 19 bases between. Per the germline V gene, CDR1 is LGHNA and CDR2 is YNFKEQ. The CDR3 DNA sequence: TGTGCCAGCAGCCAAGATTATGGGGGAGGGGGTTCTTACGAGCAGTACTTC. Translating gives CASSQDYGGGGSYEQYF.